This is a list of T cell receptor beta chains from one sample in a study of cytomegalovirus exposure and HLA in healthy donors. Repertoires were generated with immunoSEQ multiplex PCR, while TCRdb's copy carries only in-frame clones and drops some. The sample lists 100,000 to 150,000 clones; less than 80% were seen once. Sequenced input: PBMCs. The receptors were gathered from a man aged 30-40 years in good health and CMV-seronegative. CDR3s include the opening cysteine and the closing phenylalanine or tryptophan. A D gene is named only where the DNA matches it firmly. Size is omitted from some rows. Given values are once, few, many or a class for expanded clones.

size | J | D | V | CDR3 | DNA
NA | TRBJ1-2 | NA | TRBV5-1 | CASSTGYGYTF | TGCGCCAGCAGTACCGGTTATGGCTACACCTTC
NA | TRBJ1-2 | NA | TRBV6-5 | CASSYSTPGTGGYTF | TGTGCCAGCAGTTACTCGACGCCAGGGACTGGGGGCTACACCTTC
NA | TRBJ2-1 | NA | TRBV2 | CASSEFGGTYNEQFF | TGTGCCAGCAGTGAATTCGGGGGAACCTACAATGAGCAGTTCTTC
NA | TRBJ1-2 | NA | TRBV6-5 | CASSSADEVNYGYTF | TGTGCCAGCAGTTCAGCGGACGAGGTTAACTATGGCTACACCTTC
NA | TRBJ2-7 | NA | TRBV2 | CASKDRGFHEQYF | TGTGCCAGCAAGGATCGAGGGTTCCACGAGCAGTACTTC
NA | TRBJ2-3 | NA | TRBV21-1 | CASSKSQMSTDTQYF | TGTGCCAGCAGCAAGTCACAGATGAGCACAGATACGCAGTATTTT
NA | TRBJ1-1 | TRBD1 | TRBV7-9 | CASSPVGGLGYEAFF | TGTGCCAGCAGCCCGGTAGGGGGCCTCGGTTATGAAGCTTTCTTT
once | TRBJ1-1 | NA | TRBV5-5 | CASSLRQVNTEAFF | TGTGCCAGCAGCTTGAGACAGGTGAACACTGAAGCTTTCTTT
NA | TRBJ1-6 | TRBD1 | TRBV30 | CAWRISAGQGGSGNSPLHF | TGTGCCTGGAGAATCTCCGCGGGACAGGGGGGATCGGGTAATTCACCCCTCCACTTT
once | TRBJ1-2 | TRBD1 | TRBV30 | CAWSGGNRGHGGYTF | TGTGCCTGGAGTGGGGGTAACAGGGGGCACGGTGGCTACACCTTC
NA | TRBJ1-2 | NA | TRBV27 | CASREQGYYGYTF | TGTGCCAGCAGGGAACAGGGTTACTATGGCTACACCTTC
few | TRBJ1-5 | NA | TRBV16 | CASSLWQNNQPQHF | TGTGCCAGCAGCCTATGGCAGAACAATCAGCCCCAGCATTTT
few | TRBJ1-6 | TRBD1 | TRBV5-1 | CASSLDREGSPLHF | TGCGCCAGCAGCCTGGACAGGGAGGGTTCACCCCTCCACTTT
NA | TRBJ1-4 | NA | TRBV7-2 | CASSLGLGGAKLFF | TGTGCCAGCAGCTTAGGTTTGGGAGGGGCAAAACTGTTTTTT
NA | TRBJ2-7 | TRBD1 | TRBV4-1 | CASSRATGGYEQYF | TGCGCCAGCAGCCGAGCGACAGGGGGTTACGAGCAGTACTTC
few | TRBJ2-1 | TRBD2 | TRBV7-2 | CASSLQAGGPGQFF | TGTGCCAGCAGCTTACAAGCGGGGGGGCCTGGGCAGTTCTTC
once | TRBJ1-5 | NA | TRBV7-6 | CASSPSLSFNQPQHF | TGTGCCAGCAGCCCTAGCTTATCATTCAATCAGCCCCAGCATTTT
NA | TRBJ2-7 | NA | TRBV4-1 | CASSLRVTDSYEQYF | TGCGCCAGCAGCCTAAGAGTGACAGATTCCTACGAGCAGTACTTC
few | TRBJ1-1 | NA | TRBV19 | CASSIGPTIEAFF | TGTGCCAGTAGTATCGGCCCGACTATTGAAGCTTTCTTT
NA | TRBJ1-2 | NA | TRBV30 | CAWSRRVGGYTF | TGTGCCTGGAGTCGGAGGGTCGGCGGCTACACCTTC
few | TRBJ1-5 | NA | TRBV7-2 | CASSDSHPGYQPQHF | TGTGCCAGCAGCGATAGTCATCCGGGATATCAGCCCCAGCATTTT
NA | TRBJ1-2 | NA | TRBV11-2 | CASSFRTEVYGYTF | TGTGCCAGCAGCTTCAGAACAGAAGTCTATGGCTACACCTTC
NA | TRBJ2-5 | NA | TRBV4-2 | CASSQADRGQETQYF | TGTGCCAGCAGCCAAGCAGACCGGGGACAAGAGACCCAGTACTTC
once | TRBJ2-6 | NA | TRBV10-3 | CAISESSDSSSGANVLTF | TGTGCCATCAGTGAGTCTTCGGACAGCTCCTCTGGGGCCAACGTCCTGACTTTC